This T cell receptor beta chain was sequenced for a study of cytomegalovirus exposure and HLA in healthy donors. Trimming pared 0 bases from V and 4 bases from J, leaving 12 bases between. Germline values: CDR1 SGHNT, CDR2 YYREEE (reference sequence). The CDR3 has 15 amino acids. Clones were read by immunoSEQ multiplex PCR, and TCRdb kept only the in-frame ones, dropping some. Of 200,000 to 250,000 clones in the sample, approximately 80% were seen once. Sequenced: PBMCs. V and J are TRBV5-4 and TRBJ2-3; the D gene could be TRBD1 or TRBD2 (5 bases each). The sequence was obtained from a woman in her twenties or thirties in good health and CMV-seropositive. The CDR3 sequence: CASSLGAGRSDTQYF. CDR3 DNA: TGTGCCAGCAGCTTGGGGGCAGGGAGATCAGATACGCAGTATTTT.